This T cell receptor (beta chain) was found in a study of shared clonotypes between healthy human individuals. Study-level information: The composition of the donors was a couple of women and a few men aged 18 to 49. The study's findings and limits: Sampling covered nothing but blood. Tissue TCR repertoires likely differ from those found in blood.

V lost 3 bases and J lost 4, with 9 bases in between. Germline CDR1 and CDR2: WNHNN and SYGVQD (reference sequence). The CDR3 covers 13 residues. Within Nashville, Tennessee resided all donors, each a Caucasian adult. On this clone itself: What it recognizes is unknown.

Genomic DNA from each subset was divided evenly over several immunoSEQ plates. Here immunoSEQ multiplex PCR was the method, and the copy in TCRdb shows in-frame clones only, minus some. Altogether under 600,000 clones are present, approximately 79% being singletons, with the ten largest covering 9.5% to 15%. The sample taken for sequencing was PBMCs. This chain uses TRBV10-1 with TRBJ2-5; maybe TRBD1 (5 bases). The TCR originated in a woman aged 40 to 49 in good health. Some clones in this sample may be carry-over from other donors' samples. The CDR3 DNA follows: TGCGCCAGCAGTGACAGGGTGGGAGAGACCCAGTACTTC. The encoded protein is CASSDRVGETQYF.